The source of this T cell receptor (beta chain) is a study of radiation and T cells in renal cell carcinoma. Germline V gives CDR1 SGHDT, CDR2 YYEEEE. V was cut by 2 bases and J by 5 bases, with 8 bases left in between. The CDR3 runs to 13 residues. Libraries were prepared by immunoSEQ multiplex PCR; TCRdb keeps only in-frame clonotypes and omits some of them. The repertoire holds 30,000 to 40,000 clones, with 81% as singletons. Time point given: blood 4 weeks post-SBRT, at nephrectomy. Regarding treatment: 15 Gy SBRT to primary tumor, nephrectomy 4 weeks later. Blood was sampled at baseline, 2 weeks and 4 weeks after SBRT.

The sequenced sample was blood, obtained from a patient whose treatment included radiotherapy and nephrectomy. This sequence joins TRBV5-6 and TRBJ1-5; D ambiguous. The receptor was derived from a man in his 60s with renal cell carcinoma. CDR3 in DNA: TGTGCCAGCAGCTTAAGAGTCGATCAGCCCCAGCATTTT. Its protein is CASSLRVDQPQHF.